This TCR beta chain is drawn from a study of T cell responses to AZD1222 COVID-19 vaccine. Measured with immunoSEQ multiplex PCR; TCRdb has only the in-frame clones, and not every one. The table shows 80,000 to 90,000 clones, with approximately 89% occurring only once. Whole-study findings and limits: The repertoires were collected only after the peak T cell response.

There are 15 residues in the CDR3. The trim removed 4 bases at V and 5 bases at J, leaving 11 bases unmatched. Germline lookup yields CDR1 ENHRY and CDR2 SYGVKD. A remark on this clone: Its target is unknown.

The sample here was peripheral blood, taken on day 0 of MenACWY control vaccination. The TCR sequence derives from an adult in good health. The V call is TRBV10-3, the J call TRBJ2-7, with 7 bases aligning to TRBD2. The CDR3 DNA follows: TGTGCCATCAGTGGGGGGGGAAGCCTTCCTAACGAGCAGTACTTC. Residues: CAISGGGSLPNEQYF.